This TCR beta chain emerged from a study of T cell responses to AZD1222 COVID-19 vaccine. Points from the study as a whole: Among spike-specific TCRs, nearly half reportedly target unmutated variant regions. Seropositive at baseline were only 5 or 6 AZD1222 recipients.

The ends were cut back, 4 bases at V and 7 bases at J, with 8 bases in the middle. CDR3 length equals 12 residues. Germline-derived CDR1 and CDR2 are MRHNA and SNTAGT. The repertoire was sequenced with immunoSEQ multiplex PCR; TCRdb's copy has only in-frame clones and lacks some. The sample lists 95,000 to 150,000 clones; roughly 87% were seen once. Comment on this clone: The antigen remains undetermined.

This sequence was found in an adult in good health. This rearrangement joins TRBV6-4 to TRBJ2-1, with D possibly matching TRBD2 (5 bases). This specimen consisted of peripheral blood, obtained on day 0 of AZD1222 vaccination. The CDR3 is CASSASGNEQFF. The CDR3 DNA reads TGTGCCAGCAGTGCTTCGGGAAATGAGCAGTTCTTC.